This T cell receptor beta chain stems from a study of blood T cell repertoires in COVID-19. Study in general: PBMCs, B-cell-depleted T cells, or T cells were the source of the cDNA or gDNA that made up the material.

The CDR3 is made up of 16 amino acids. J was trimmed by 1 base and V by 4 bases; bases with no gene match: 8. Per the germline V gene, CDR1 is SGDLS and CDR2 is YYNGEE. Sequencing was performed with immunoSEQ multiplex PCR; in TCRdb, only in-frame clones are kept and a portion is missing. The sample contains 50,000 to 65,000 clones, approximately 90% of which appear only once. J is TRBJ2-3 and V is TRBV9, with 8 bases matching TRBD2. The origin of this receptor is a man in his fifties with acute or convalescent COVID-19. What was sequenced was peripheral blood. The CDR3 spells CASSIRGGGGTDTQYF. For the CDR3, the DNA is TGTGCCAGCAGCATACGGGGGGGAGGGGGCACAGATACGCAGTATTTT.